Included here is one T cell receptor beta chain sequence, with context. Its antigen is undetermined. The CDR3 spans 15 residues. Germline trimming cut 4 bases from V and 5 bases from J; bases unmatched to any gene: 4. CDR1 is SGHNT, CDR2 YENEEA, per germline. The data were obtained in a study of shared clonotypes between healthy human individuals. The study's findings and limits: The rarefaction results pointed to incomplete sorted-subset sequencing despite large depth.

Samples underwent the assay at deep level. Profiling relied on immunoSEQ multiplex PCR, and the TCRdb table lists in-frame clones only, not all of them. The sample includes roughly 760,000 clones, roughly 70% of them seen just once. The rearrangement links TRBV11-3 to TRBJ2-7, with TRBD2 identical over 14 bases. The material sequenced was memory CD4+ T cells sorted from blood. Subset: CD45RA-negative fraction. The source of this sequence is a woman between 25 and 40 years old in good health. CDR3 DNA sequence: TGTGCCAGCAGCTGGGGACTAGCGGGAGTGGACGAGCAGTACTTC. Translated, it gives CASSWGLAGVDEQYF.